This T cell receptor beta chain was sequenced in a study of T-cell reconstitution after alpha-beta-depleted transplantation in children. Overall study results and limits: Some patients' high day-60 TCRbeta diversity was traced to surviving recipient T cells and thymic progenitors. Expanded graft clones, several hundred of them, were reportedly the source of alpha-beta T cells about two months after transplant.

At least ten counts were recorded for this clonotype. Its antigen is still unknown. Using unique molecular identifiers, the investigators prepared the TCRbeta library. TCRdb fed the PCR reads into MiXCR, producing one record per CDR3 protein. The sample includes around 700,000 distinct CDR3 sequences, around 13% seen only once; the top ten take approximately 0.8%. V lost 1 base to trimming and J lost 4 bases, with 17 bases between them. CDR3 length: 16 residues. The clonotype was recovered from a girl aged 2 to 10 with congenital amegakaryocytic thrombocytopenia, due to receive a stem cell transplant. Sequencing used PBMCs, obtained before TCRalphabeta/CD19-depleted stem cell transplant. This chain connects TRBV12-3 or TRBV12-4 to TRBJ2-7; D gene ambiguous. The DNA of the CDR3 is TGTGCCAGCAGTTTAGTTTCGGGCAGTTCTTATTACGAGCAGTACTTC. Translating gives CASSLVSGSSYYEQYF.